This T cell receptor (beta chain) was recorded in a study of blood T cell repertoires in COVID-19. In the study overall: T cells, B-cell-depleted T cells, or PBMCs provided the cDNA or gDNA that served as material.

This table comes from immunoSEQ multiplex PCR, and its TCRdb copy is limited to in-frame clones, with some not included. There are a few hundred thousand clones in the sample; 70% to 90% occur only once, and about 1.5% lies in the top ten. Sequencing was carried out using PBMCs or T cells enriched from blood (not recorded which). This TCR came from a woman between 18 and 29 years old who had been exposed to COVID-19.

The CDR3 coding sequence is TGTGCCAGCAGCCTAAAGCCCGGGACAGCGAACTATGGCTACACCTTC. Translating it yields CASSLKPGTANYGYTF. The V call is TRBV4-2, the J call TRBJ1-2; TRBD1 agrees at 7 bases. CDR1 is LGHNA and CDR2 is YNFKEQ in the germline V gene. CDR3 size: 16 residues. The trim removed 4 bases at V and 2 bases at J, leaving 10 bases unmatched.